A single sample is the source of the 21 T cell receptor beta chains below, sequenced in a study of neoadjuvant nivolumab and ipilimumab in lung cancer. Assay: immunoSEQ multiplex PCR; the TCRdb copy retains only in-frame clones and omits some. The repertoire has approximately 6,800 clones, over 80% of them found once; the top ten carry 4.9%. Sample: tumor tissue, taken after neoadjuvant nivolumab, alone or with ipilimumab, at or shortly before surgery. These receptors were taken from an adult with non-small cell lung cancer.

The CDR3 protein is CASSQGPTGKLFF. As DNA, the CDR3 is TGCGCCAGCAGCCAGGGACCGACAGGGAAACTGTTTTTT. The rearrangement links TRBV4-1 to TRBJ1-4, with 7 bases identical to TRBD1. Trimming removed 3 bases from V and 11 bases from J; junction bases left unmatched: 6. This CDR3 has 13 residues. Germline V lookup: CDR1 MGHRA, CDR2 YSYEKL.

This clone was counted between two and nine times. The chain joins TRBV5-4 to TRBJ1-1; 8 nucleotides match TRBD1. The V segment lost 3 bases and the J segment 0 bases; nucleotides outside the gene matches: 10. From germline, CDR1 is SGHNT and CDR2 YYREEE (reference sequence). The CDR3 is 17 amino acids. The CDR3 loop reads CASSYRGQASLNTEAFF. Here the CDR3 DNA reads TGTGCCAGCAGCTACCGGGGACAGGCATCTTTGAACACTGAAGCTTTCTTT.

This clone appeared once. The V gene is TRBV29-1, the J gene TRBJ2-2, with D perhaps matching TRBD1 (6 bases). This CDR3 has 12 residues. The V end lost 8 bases, the J end lost 2 bases, and 9 bases lay between the germline ends. The germline V gene has CDR1 SQVTM and CDR2 ANQGSEA. CDR3 bases: TGCAGCACCGGGACAAACACCGGGGAGCTGTTTTTT. It encodes CSTGTNTGELFF.

CDR3 loop: CASSELQLSHTGELFF. The CDR3 bases are TGTGCCAGCAGCGAATTACAGCTGTCCCACACCGGGGAGCTGTTTTTT. The J gene is TRBJ2-2, the V gene TRBV5-6; D remains unclear. This CDR3 is built from 16 residues. Trimming stripped 4 bases from V and 3 bases from J, with 16 bases between. CDR1 and CDR2 (germline): SGHDT, YYEEEE. Drawing the rest from reference TRBV5-6 and TRBJ2-2, the complete variable domain is DAGVTQSPTHLIKTRGQQVTLRCSPKSGHDTVSWYQQALGQGPQFIFQYYEEEERQRGNFPDRFSGHQFPNYSSELNVNALLLGDSALYLCASSELQLSHTGELFFGEGSRLTVL.

The CDR3 loop is CASREQPNSGNTIYF. For the CDR3, the DNA is TGCGCCAGCAGGGAACAGCCCAACTCTGGAAACACCATATATTTT. This sequence joins TRBV10-2 and TRBJ1-3, with D hard to call. Trimming left V 6 bases short and J 0 bases short, with 12 bases between. There are 15 residues in the CDR3. Germline lookup yields CDR1 WSHSY and CDR2 SAAADI.

This clone was observed a few times. This CDR3 is CASSQDPGQPYEQYF. The DNA for the CDR3 is TGCGCCAGCAGCCAAGACCCCGGACAGCCCTACGAGCAGTACTTC. The chain has TRBV4-3 and TRBJ2-7; D possibly corresponds to TRBD1 (6 bases). The CDR3 length is 15 residues. In germline, CDR1 is LGHNA, CDR2 YSLEER. V was cut by 0 bases and J by 2 bases, with 11 bases left in between.

This chain joins TRBV6-9 and TRBJ2-1; TRBD1 agrees at 7 bases. Germline CDR1 MNHGY, CDR2 SVAAGI. The CDR3 sequence is 17 residues long. V dropped 2 bases and J dropped 2; count of bases not matched to a gene: 9. The chain's CDR3 is CASSYGPGGAAYNEQFF. The CDR3 bases are TGTGCCAGCAGTTATGGCCCAGGGGGAGCGGCCTACAATGAGCAGTTCTTC.

This clone has more than one count but fewer than ten. V usage is TRBV19 and J usage is TRBJ2-3; 7 nucleotides align to TRBD2. This CDR3 region has 14 residues. CDR1 is LNHDA, CDR2 SQIVND, per germline (reference sequence). V gave up 6 bases and J gave up 3 bases; unmatched junction bases: 6. CDR3 sequence: CASSGQGLTDTQYF. CDR3 nucleotide sequence: TGTGCCAGTAGCGGGCAGGGACTAACAGATACGCAGTATTTT. The full variable domain, completed using reference TRBV19 and TRBJ2-3, is DGGITQSPKYLFRKEGQNVTLSCEQNLNHDAMYWYRQDPGQGLRLIYYSQIVNDFQKGDIAEGYSVSREKKESFPLTVTSAQKNPTAFYLCASSGQGLTDTQYFGPGTRLTVL.

This sequence joins TRBV6-1 and TRBJ1-2; 7 positions match TRBD1. The CDR3 has 13 residues. Germline assignment: CDR1 MNHNS and CDR2 SASEGT. Trimming removed 3 bases from V and 4 bases from J; junction bases left unmatched: 2. The CDR3 nucleotides read TGTGCCAGCAGTGATAGACAGGGCTATGGCTACACCTTC. Translation gives CASSDRQGYGYTF.

The chain carries TRBV5-1 and TRBJ2-7; D call uncertain. This CDR3 is built from 15 residues. V lost 4 bases to trimming and J lost 5 bases, with 19 bases between them. CDR1 SGHRS and CDR2 YFSETQ come from the germline V gene. CDR3 amino acids: CASSPSTALTDEQYF. The CDR3 coding sequence is TGCGCCAGCAGCCCAAGCACAGCGCTCACGGACGAGCAGTACTTC.

This clone was observed a few times. The rearrangement uses TRBV6-1 and TRBJ1-2, with D possibly TRBD1 on 5 matching bases. The CDR3 has 12 residues. V gave up 4 bases and J gave up 13 bases, with 16 bases separating them. The V gene's germline CDR1 is MNHNS and CDR2 SASEGT. For the CDR3, the DNA is TGTGCCAGCAGTGCGCAGGGCTACTCGGGCACCTTC. Residues: CASSAQGYSGTF.

This clone was observed once. The chain couples TRBV27 to TRBJ2-1, with 8 nucleotides matching TRBD2. V lost 7 bases and J lost 8; bases outside the gene matches: 10. CDR3 length: 14 residues. Per germline, CDR1 MNHEY and CDR2 SMNVEV (reference sequence). The CDR3 region has the DNA TGTGCCAGCAAGCGGGGGCCTTCTCGGGATGAGCAGTTCTTC. It encodes CASKRGPSRDEQFF.

The chain couples TRBV7-9 to TRBJ1-3, with 7 bases that match TRBD1. Per germline, CDR1 SEHNR and CDR2 FQNEAQ (reference sequence). This CDR3 contains 16 residues. V shed 4 bases, J shed 8 bases, and the junction held 14 bases outside the gene matches. The CDR3 DNA reads as TGTGCCAGCAGCTCCCTCCAGACAGGGATAATTCACACCATATATTTT. This translates into CASSSLQTGIIHTIYF.

The chain is built from TRBV28 and TRBJ2-3; TRBD2 aligns across 16 bases. CDR3 length: 18 amino acids. CDR1 is MDHEN, CDR2 SYDVKM, per germline. J was trimmed by 3 bases and V by 3 bases; bases with no gene match: 6. CDR3 amino acids: CASSFRGTSGGATDTQYF. The CDR3 DNA reads as TGTGCCAGCAGTTTCCGGGGGACTAGCGGGGGGGCGACAGATACGCAGTATTTT.

The chain joins TRBV18 to TRBJ1-4, with D uncertain. Germline V gives CDR1 KGHSH, CDR2 LQKENI. This CDR3 has 15 amino acids. Trimming cost V 4 bases and J 5 bases, with 14 bases left between them. The CDR3 region is CASSLSSLTNEKLFF. Written as DNA, the CDR3 is TGTGCCAGCTCACTTTCTAGCCTCACCAATGAAAAACTGTTTTTT.

This rearrangement joins TRBV14 to TRBJ2-1, with unresolved D. The CDR3 is 11 residues long. Germline V gene lookup returns CDR1 SGHDN and CDR2 FVKESK. Deletions cut 2 bases from V and 4 bases from J, with 0 bases between. The CDR3 reads CASSQYNEQFF. The CDR3 nucleotides are TGTGCCAGCAGCCAATACAATGAGCAGTTCTTC. Full variable domain (rest looked up from reference TRBV14 and TRBJ2-1): EAGVTQFPSHSVIEKGQTVTLRCDPISGHDNLYWYRRVMGKEIKFLLHFVKESKQDESGMPNNRFLAERTGGTYSTLKVQPAELEDSGVYFCASSQYNEQFFGPGTRLTVL.

This rearrangement joins TRBV15 to TRBJ1-6; D possibly corresponds to TRBD1 (6 bases). This CDR3 is 15 amino acids long. Trimming took 0 bases from V and 3 from J, leaving 6 bases between them. Looked up from germline, CDR1 is LNHNV and CDR2 is YYDKDF (reference sequence). The CDR3 region is CATSREGGYNSPLHF. The CDR3 coding sequence is TGTGCCACCAGCAGAGAAGGGGGCTATAATTCACCCCTCCACTTT. The complete variable domain, with remaining parts taken from reference TRBV15 and TRBJ1-6, reads DAMVIQNPRYQVTQFGKPVTLSCSQTLNHNVMYWYQQKSSQAPKLLFHYYDKDFNNEADTPDNFQSRRPNTSFCFLDIRSPGLGDTAMYLCATSREGGYNSPLHFGNGTRLTVT.

The gene calls are TRBV5-5 and TRBJ1-5, with D maybe TRBD1 (6 bases). Germline V lookup: CDR1 SGHKS, CDR2 YYEKEE (reference sequence). This CDR3 region has 15 residues. The V end was cut by 0 bases, the J end by 5 bases, with 12 bases between. The CDR3 DNA follows: TGTGCCAGCAGCTTGGTTGGACAGCCCTATCAGCCCCAGCATTTT. Protein sequence: CASSLVGQPYQPQHF.

This sequence joins TRBV7-2 and TRBJ1-2, with 10 bases that match TRBD1. V lost 5 bases to trimming and J lost 5 bases; unmatched junction nucleotides: 8. Germline loops: CDR1 SGHTA, CDR2 FQGNSA. The CDR3 has 15 residues. DNA of the CDR3: TGTGCCAGCAGCCGAGACAGGGGGCAGGTGTATGGCTACACCTTC. Protein sequence: CASSRDRGQVYGYTF.

This clone was counted a single time. This chain connects TRBV9 to TRBJ2-2; 9 bases are shared with TRBD1. V was clipped by 4 bases and J by 6 bases; unmatched bases: 7. Germline lookup yields CDR1 SGDLS and CDR2 YYNGEE. The CDR3 totals 15 residues. CDR3 coding DNA: TGTGCCAGCAGCCTAGGGGGGACAGGGCCCGGGGAGCTGTTTTTT. Translated: CASSLGGTGPGELFF.

The chain couples TRBV4-1 to TRBJ2-2; 9 bases match TRBD1. There are 15 residues in the CDR3. Trimming removed 5 bases from V and 1 base from J; junction bases left unmatched: 2. CDR1 is MGHRA and CDR2 is YSYEKL in the germline V gene. The CDR3 spells CASSGDRENTGELFF. CDR3 nucleotide sequence: TGCGCCAGCAGCGGGGACAGGGAGAACACCGGGGAGCTGTTTTTT.